This entry features one T cell receptor (beta chain) sequence. The antigen is unknown. The CDR3 sequence is 14 residues long. From germline, CDR1 is SGHDT and CDR2 YYEEEE. V trimming: 5 bases; J trimming: 0 bases; junction bases outside the gene matches: 5. The sample is drawn from a study of shared clonotypes between healthy human individuals. General study points: Estimated clonotype richness was generally higher in naive than memory subsets.

Generated by immunoSEQ multiplex PCR, the TCRdb table keeps only in-frame clones and is missing some. The top ten clones hold 1.5% of a sample with about a million clones, more than 60% of them seen once. This clonotype originated in a young man in good health. The specimen was memory CD4+ T cells sorted from blood. Subset reported: CD45RA-negative fraction. The rearrangement uses TRBV5-6 and TRBJ2-7; 7 bases are a match to TRBD2. CDR3 in amino acids: CASSGLAASYEQYF. The CDR3 nucleotides are TGTGCCAGCAGTGGGCTAGCGGCCTCCTACGAGCAGTACTTC.